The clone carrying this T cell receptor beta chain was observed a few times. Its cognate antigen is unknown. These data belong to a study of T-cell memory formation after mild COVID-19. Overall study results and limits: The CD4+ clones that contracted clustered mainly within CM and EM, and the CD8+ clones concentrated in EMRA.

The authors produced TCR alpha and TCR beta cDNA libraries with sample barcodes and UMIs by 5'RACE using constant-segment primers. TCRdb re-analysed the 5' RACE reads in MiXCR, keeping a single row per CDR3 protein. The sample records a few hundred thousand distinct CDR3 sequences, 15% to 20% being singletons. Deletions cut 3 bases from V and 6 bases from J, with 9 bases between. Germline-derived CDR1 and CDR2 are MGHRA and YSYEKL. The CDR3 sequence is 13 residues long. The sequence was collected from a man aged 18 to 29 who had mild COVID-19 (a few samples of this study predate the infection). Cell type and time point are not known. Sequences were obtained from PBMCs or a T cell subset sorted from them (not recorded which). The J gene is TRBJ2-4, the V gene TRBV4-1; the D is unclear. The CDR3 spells CASSHQTGNIQYF. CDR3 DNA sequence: TGCGCCAGCAGCCACCAAACGGGAAACATTCAGTACTTC.